Listed below are T cell receptor beta chains from one sample, sequenced in a study of cytomegalovirus exposure and HLA in healthy donors. The repertoire was sequenced with immunoSEQ multiplex PCR; TCRdb's copy has only in-frame clones and lacks some. The sample carries around 300,000 clones, about 66% recorded once. Material for sequencing was PBMCs. Receptors were obtained from a female donor in good health and CMV-seronegative. Each CDR3 is given with its conserved first and last residue. The D gene is left open where the match is weak. Clone size is given for some rows only: seen once, a few or many times, or a class if the clone is expanded.

TRBJ1-1,NA,TRBV21-1,NA,TGTGCCAGCAGCAAAGCTATCCGAGAGAACACTGAAGCTTTCTTT,CASSKAIRENTEAFF
TRBJ1-2,NA,TRBV28,TRBD1,TGTGCCAGCAGTTTATGGCATCAAGGACAGGGGGCCTTTGGCTACACCTTC,CASSLWHQGQGAFGYTF
TRBJ2-1,NA,TRBV7-9,NA,TGTGCCAGCAGCTACTATAATGAGCAGTTCTTC,CASSYYNEQFF
TRBJ2-7,NA,TRBV11-1,TRBD2,TGTGCCAGCAGTTCCCGACTAGCGGGAGGCACCGTCGAGCAGTACTTC,CASSSRLAGGTVEQYF
TRBJ2-1,NA,TRBV5-1,TRBD2,TGCGCCAGCGCACTAGCGGGAGTCGGGGTTGAGCAGTTCTTC,CASALAGVGVEQFF
TRBJ1-1,NA,TRBV7-9,NA,TGTGCCAGCAGCTCGGGAGGGATGAACACTGAAGCTTTCTTT,CASSSGGMNTEAFF
TRBJ1-1,NA,TRBV30,NA,TGTGCCTGGACCAGGTGGGCGAACACTGAAGCTTTCTTT,CAWTRWANTEAFF
TRBJ2-3,NA,TRBV29-1,NA,TGCAGCGTGGAGGGTGGGCTTAATACGCAGTATTTT,CSVEGGLNTQYF
TRBJ2-1,few,TRBV18,TRBD2,TGTGCCAGCTCGAACCTAGCGGGAGGGTACAATGAGCAGTTCTTC,CASSNLAGGYNEQFF
TRBJ2-5,NA,TRBV20-1,TRBD2,TGCAGTCCCCGAGCGGGGGAGACCCAGTACTTC,CSPRAGETQYF
TRBJ2-1,NA,TRBV7-3,TRBD2,TGTGCCAGCAGCTTAAGCCCGCGGGAGGGGGGGCTAGATGAGCAGTTCTTC,CASSLSPREGGLDEQFF
TRBJ1-1,NA,TRBV19,NA,TGTGCCAGTAGTATCGGCCCTAGGAAGATGAACACTGAAGCTTTCTTT,CASSIGPRKMNTEAFF
TRBJ1-5,once,TRBV28,NA,TGTGCCAGCACCACCCCTGGGGGGGGGAGTCAGCCCCAGCATTTT,CASTTPGGGSQPQHF
TRBJ2-3,NA,TRBV5-1,NA,TGCGCCAGCAGCTTGGCCAAGGAAGCGACGCAGTATTTT,CASSLAKEATQYF
TRBJ1-2,NA,TRBV25-1,NA,TGTGCCAGCAGTGTCGACAGGCCAAGGGGTGGCTACACCTTC,CASSVDRPRGGYTF
TRBJ1-5,NA,TRBV6-1,TRBD1,TGTGCCAGCAGTGATAACAGGGGCCGACAGCCCCAGCATTTT,CASSDNRGRQPQHF
TRBJ1-5,NA,TRBV1,NA,TGCACCAGCAGCCAAGTAGTCAATCAGCCCCAGCATTTT,CTSSQVVNQPQHF
TRBJ2-5,NA,TRBV12-5,TRBD2,TGTGCTAGTGGTTTGGGACTAGCGGGAGGGCACGAGACCCAGTACTTC,CASGLGLAGGHETQYF
TRBJ1-2,few,TRBV19,NA,TGTGCCAGTAGTATAGATGCGACAGGAACTAACTATGGCTACACCTTC,CASSIDATGTNYGYTF
TRBJ2-7,NA,TRBV2,TRBD1,TGTGCCAGCAGTTGGTCGGGACAGGGGGTTAACGAGCAGTACTTC,CASSWSGQGVNEQYF